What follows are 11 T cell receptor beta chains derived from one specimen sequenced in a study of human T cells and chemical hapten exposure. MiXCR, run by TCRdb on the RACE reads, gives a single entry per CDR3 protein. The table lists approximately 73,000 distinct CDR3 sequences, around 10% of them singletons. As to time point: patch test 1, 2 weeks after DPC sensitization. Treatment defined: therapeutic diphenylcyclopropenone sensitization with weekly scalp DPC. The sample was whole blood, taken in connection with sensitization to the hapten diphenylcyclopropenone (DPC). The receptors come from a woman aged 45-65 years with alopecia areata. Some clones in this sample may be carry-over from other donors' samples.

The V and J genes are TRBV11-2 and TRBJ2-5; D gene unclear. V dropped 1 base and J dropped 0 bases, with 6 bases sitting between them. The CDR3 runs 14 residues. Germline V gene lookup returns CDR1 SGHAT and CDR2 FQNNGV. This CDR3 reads CASSLVGNQETQYF. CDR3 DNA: TGTGCCAGCAGCTTAGTGGGAAACCAAGAGACCCAGTACTTC.

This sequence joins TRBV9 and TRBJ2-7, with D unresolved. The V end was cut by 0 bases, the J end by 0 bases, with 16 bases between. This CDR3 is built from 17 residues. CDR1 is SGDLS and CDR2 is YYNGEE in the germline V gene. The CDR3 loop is CASSVGPPTADSYEQYF. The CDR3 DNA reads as TGTGCCAGCAGCGTAGGCCCCCCAACGGCGGACTCCTACGAGCAGTACTTC.

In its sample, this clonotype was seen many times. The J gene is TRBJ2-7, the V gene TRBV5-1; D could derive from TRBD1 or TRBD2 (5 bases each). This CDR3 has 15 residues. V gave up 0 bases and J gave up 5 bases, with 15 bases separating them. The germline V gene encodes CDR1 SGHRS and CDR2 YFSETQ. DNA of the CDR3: TGCGCCAGCAGCTTGGAGCCGGGGCGCAGGGACGAGCAGTACTTC. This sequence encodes CASSLEPGRRDEQYF.

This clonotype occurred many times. For the CDR3, the DNA is TGTGCCAGCAGCTTGGAGGCACTAGCGGACACCGGGGAGCTGTTTTTT. Protein: CASSLEALADTGELFF. The chain joins TRBV7-3 to TRBJ2-2; 8 nucleotides agree with TRBD2. The CDR3 runs to 16 residues. With 3 bases clipped from V and 3 bases from J, the junction kept 6 bases outside the gene matches. Germline CDR1 is SGHTA and CDR2 is FQGTGA.

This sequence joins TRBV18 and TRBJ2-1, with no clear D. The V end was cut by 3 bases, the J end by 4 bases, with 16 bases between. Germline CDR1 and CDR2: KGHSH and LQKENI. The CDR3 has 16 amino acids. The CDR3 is CASSPSTTSRYNEQFF. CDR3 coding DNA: TGTGCCAGCTCACCCTCAACGACAAGCCGTTACAATGAGCAGTTCTTC.

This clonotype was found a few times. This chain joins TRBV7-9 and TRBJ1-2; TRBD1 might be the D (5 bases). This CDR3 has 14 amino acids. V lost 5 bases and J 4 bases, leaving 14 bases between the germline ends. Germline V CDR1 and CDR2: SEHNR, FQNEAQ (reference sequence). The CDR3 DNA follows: TGTGCCAGCAGCCCCCAGACAGCTCCCTATGGCTACACCTTC. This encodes CASSPQTAPYGYTF.

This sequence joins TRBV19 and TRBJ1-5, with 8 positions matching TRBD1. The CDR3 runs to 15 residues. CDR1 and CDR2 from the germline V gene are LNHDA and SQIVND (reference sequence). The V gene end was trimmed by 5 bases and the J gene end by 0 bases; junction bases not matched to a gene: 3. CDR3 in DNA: TGTGCCAGTAGTGCCGACAGGGGTAGCAATCAGCCCCAGCATTTT. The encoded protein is CASSADRGSNQPQHF.

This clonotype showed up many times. In DNA, the CDR3 is TGCGCCAGCAGTCGTAGCGGGACCCCAACAGATACGCAGTATTTT. It encodes CASSRSGTPTDTQYF. The gene calls are TRBV4-1 and TRBJ2-3; 8 bases align to TRBD2. Trimming cost V 6 bases and J 3 bases; bases outside gene matches: 8. Germline V lookup: CDR1 MGHRA, CDR2 YSYEKL. This CDR3 has 15 amino acids.

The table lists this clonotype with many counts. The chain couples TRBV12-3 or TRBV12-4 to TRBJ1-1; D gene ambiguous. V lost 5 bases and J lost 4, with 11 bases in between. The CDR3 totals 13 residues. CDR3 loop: CASSISGFTEAFF. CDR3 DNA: TGTGCCAGCAGTATCTCGGGGTTCACTGAAGCTTTCTTT.

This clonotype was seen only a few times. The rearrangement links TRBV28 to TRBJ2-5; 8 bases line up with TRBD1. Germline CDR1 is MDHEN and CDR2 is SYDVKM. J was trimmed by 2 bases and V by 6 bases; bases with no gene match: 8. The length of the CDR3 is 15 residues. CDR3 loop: CASRHTGGSQETQYF. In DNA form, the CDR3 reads TGTGCCAGCAGGCACACAGGGGGATCACAAGAGACCCAGTACTTC. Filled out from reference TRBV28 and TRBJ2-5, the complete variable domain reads DVKVTQSSRYLVKRTGEKVFLECVQDMDHENMFWYRQDPGLGLRLIYFSYDVKMKEKGDIPEGYSVSREKKERFSLILESASTNQTSMYLCASRHTGGSQETQYFGPGTRLLVL.

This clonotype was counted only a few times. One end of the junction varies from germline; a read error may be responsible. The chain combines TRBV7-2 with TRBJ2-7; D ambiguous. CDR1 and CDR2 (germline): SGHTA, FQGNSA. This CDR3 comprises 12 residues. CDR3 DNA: TGTGCCAGCAGCTTATTGGGATACGGGCAGTACTTC. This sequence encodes CASSLLGYGQYF.